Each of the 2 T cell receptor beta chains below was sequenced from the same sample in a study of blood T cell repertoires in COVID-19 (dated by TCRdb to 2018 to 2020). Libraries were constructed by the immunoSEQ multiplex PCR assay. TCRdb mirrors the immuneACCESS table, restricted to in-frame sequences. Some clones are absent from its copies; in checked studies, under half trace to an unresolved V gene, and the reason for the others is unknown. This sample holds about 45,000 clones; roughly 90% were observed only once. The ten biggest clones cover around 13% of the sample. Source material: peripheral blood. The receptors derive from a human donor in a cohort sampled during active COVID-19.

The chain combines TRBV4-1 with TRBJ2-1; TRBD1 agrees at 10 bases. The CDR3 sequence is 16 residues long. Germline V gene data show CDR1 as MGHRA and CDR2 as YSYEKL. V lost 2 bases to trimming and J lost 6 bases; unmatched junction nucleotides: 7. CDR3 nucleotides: TGCGCCAGCAGCCAACAGGACAGGGGGGTAATCAATGAGCAGTTCTTC. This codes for CASSQQDRGVINEQFF.

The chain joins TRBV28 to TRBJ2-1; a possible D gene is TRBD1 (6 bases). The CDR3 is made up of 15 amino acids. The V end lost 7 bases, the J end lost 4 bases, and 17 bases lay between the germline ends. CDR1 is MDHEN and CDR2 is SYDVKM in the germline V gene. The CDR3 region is CASTESRDTYNEQFF. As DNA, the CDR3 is TGTGCCAGCACCGAATCCCGGGACACGTACAATGAGCAGTTCTTC.